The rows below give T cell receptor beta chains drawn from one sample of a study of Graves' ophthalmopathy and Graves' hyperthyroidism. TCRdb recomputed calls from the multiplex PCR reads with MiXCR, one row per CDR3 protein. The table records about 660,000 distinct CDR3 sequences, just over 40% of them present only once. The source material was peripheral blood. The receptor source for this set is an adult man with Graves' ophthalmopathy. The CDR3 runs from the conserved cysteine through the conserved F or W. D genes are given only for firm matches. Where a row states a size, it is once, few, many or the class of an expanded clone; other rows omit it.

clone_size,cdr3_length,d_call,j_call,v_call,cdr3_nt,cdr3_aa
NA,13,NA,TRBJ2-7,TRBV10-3,TGTGCCTGGAGTGTTTTGGGGGCGGACGAGCAGTACTTC,CAWSVLGADEQYF
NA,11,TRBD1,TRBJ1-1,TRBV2,TGTGCCAGCTCACACAGGGGCACAGCTTTCTTT,CASSHRGTAFF
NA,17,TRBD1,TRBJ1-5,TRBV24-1,TGTGCCACCAGTGACCCAGCCGGGACAGGGCGGTGTCAGCCCCAGCATTTT,CATSDPAGTGRCQPQHF
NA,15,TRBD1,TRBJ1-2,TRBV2,TGTGCCAGCAGCGTATGGGACAGGGGAAACGATGGCTACACCTTC,CASSVWDRGNDGYTF
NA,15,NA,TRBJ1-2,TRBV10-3,TGTGCCATCAGGGGGGTCAGCTTAGACGGTTATGGCTACACCTTC,CAIRGVSLDGYGYTF
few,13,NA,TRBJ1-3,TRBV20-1,TGCAGTGCTATCCCCCAGGCGCTAAACACCATATATTTT,CSAIPQALNTIYF
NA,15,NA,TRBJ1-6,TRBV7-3,TGTGCCAGCAGCGAAAGTCGGTTCGAGGCTTCACCCCTCCACTTT,CASSESRFEASPLHF
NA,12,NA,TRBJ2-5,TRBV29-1,TGCAGCGTAGATTCAGGGGTGGAGACCCAGTACTTC,CSVDSGVETQYF
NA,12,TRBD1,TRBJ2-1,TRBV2,TGTGCCACGACAGGGAAAGGGAATGAGCAGTTCTTC,CATTGKGNEQFF
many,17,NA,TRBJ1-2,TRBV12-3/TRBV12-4,TGTGCCAGCAGCCAATGGGAACGGACGGCCCTTAACTATGGCTACACCTTC,CASSQWERTALNYGYTF
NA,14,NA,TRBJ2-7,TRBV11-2,TGTGCCAGCAGCGGGCGGGGGCACCCTTACGAGCAGTACTTC,CASSGRGHPYEQYF
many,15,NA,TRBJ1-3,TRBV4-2,TGTGCCAGCAGCCAAGCCAGGGCTAGTGGAAACACCATATATTTT,CASSQARASGNTIYF
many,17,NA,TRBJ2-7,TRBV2,TGTGCCAGCAGTTACGATTTGCACATAACGGCTATGGACGAGCAGTACTTC,CASSYDLHITAMDEQYF
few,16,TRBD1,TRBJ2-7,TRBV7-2,TGTGCCAGCAGCTTAGGTCCTTGGGACAGGGACGACGAGCAGTACTTC,CASSLGPWDRDDEQYF
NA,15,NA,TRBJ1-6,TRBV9,TGTGCCAGCAGACTAGACGAGTCCTATAATTCACCCCTCCACTTT,CASRLDESYNSPLHF
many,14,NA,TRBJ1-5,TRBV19,TGTGCCAGTAGGCAGGGCTATAGCAATCAGCCCCAGCATTTT,CASRQGYSNQPQHF